These 30 T cell receptor beta chains came from one sample sequenced in a study of T cells in Graves' hyperthyroidism and ophthalmopathy. Amplification yielded TCR beta CDR3 regions, with RNA transcripts as the source. The TCR CDR3 first-round RT-PCR relied on the HTBI primer set. TCRdb itself ran the multiplex PCR reads through MiXCR, one entry per CDR3 protein. The table lists around 450,000 distinct CDR3 sequences, around 15% of them singletons, with around 5.3% in the top ten. Source material: blood. All receptors come from a woman aged 18 to 35 with Graves' hyperthyroidism.

The sample holds one count of this clonotype. Germline and junction disagree at one end, which may indicate a read error. V and J are TRBV27 and TRBJ1-4; 7 bases line up with TRBD1. This CDR3 is 15 amino acids long. Germline V CDR1 and CDR2: MNHEY, SMNVEV (reference sequence). In nucleotides, the CDR3 is TGTGCCAGCAGTTTAGGGGCAGGGGGGAGAAAGAAACTGTCTTTT. This translates into CASSLGAGGRKKLSF.

Many counts were recorded for this clonotype. This sequence joins TRBV6-1 and TRBJ1-1, with TRBD1 as a possible D gene (5 bases). V lost 1 base, J lost 0 bases, and 18 bases lay in between. The CDR3 spans 18 residues. Germline V lookup: CDR1 MNHNS, CDR2 SASEGT. The CDR3 bases are TGTGCCAGCAGTGAAGGGATACGGACGTTGGACATGAACACTGAAGCTTTCTTT. Its protein is CASSEGIRTLDMNTEAFF.

This clonotype has just a few counts. This may be a read error, as it is one base from a much larger clone. The chain joins TRBV5-1 to TRBJ1-6, with D possibly TRBD1 on 5 matching bases. Germline V gene sequence: CDR1 SGHRS, CDR2 YFSETQ. Trimming pared 4 bases from V and 7 bases from J, leaving 12 bases between. The CDR3 sequence is 14 residues long. The CDR3 DNA sequence: TGCGCCAGCAGCCTGACAGATTACAATTCACCCCTCCACTTT. Protein: CASSLTDYNSPLHF.

The genes are TRBV30 and TRBJ2-1; 8 nucleotides align to TRBD1. The V segment lost 7 bases and the J segment 10 bases; nucleotides outside the gene matches: 9. This CDR3 comprises 12 residues. CDR1 is GTSNPN and CDR2 is SVGIG in the germline V gene (reference sequence). CDR3 nucleotides: TGTGCCTCCAGGCAGGGGGCAGAGGAGCAGTTCTTC. Protein sequence: CASRQGAEEQFF.

In this sample, this clonotype turned up many times. The genes are TRBV11-2 and TRBJ2-1, with D unclear. The CDR3 is 13 residues long. Germline CDR1 and CDR2: SGHAT and FQNNGV. Trimming pared 5 bases from V and 9 bases from J, leaving 14 bases between. The CDR3 DNA reads TGTGCCAGCAGCGTGACGCGGTGGGGTGAGCAGTTCTTC. Residues: CASSVTRWGEQFF.

This chain connects TRBV19 to TRBJ2-2; the match to TRBD2 covers 13 bases. Germline CDR1 LNHDA, CDR2 SQIVND (reference sequence). This CDR3 contains 14 residues. The trim removed 8 bases at V and 6 bases at J, leaving 3 bases unmatched. The chain's CDR3 is CASSGLAGAGELFF. The CDR3, as DNA: TGTGCCAGTTCCGGACTAGCGGGAGCCGGGGAGCTGTTTTTT.

This clonotype was counted only a few times. This chain links TRBV19 with TRBJ2-3, with D perhaps TRBD2 (6 bases). V was clipped by 5 bases and J by 3 bases, with 15 bases between them. The CDR3 runs to 15 residues. CDR1 and CDR2 from the germline V gene are LNHDA and SQIVND (reference sequence). CDR3 bases: TGTGCCAGTAGTTCCCTAGCGAGAAGAACAGATACGCAGTATTTT. It translates to CASSSLARRTDTQYF.

Worth noting for this clonotype: At one end, the junction sequence differs from germline, possibly due to a read error. This sequence joins TRBV7-9 and TRBJ2-1; D unclear. This CDR3 comprises 12 residues. CDR1 and CDR2 (germline): SEHNR, FQNEAQ (reference sequence). CDR3 DNA: TGTGCTAGCAGTTCAGACGGTGATGAGCAGTTCTTC. Protein product: CASSSDGDEQFF.

This clonotype was seen a few times. This chain's CDR3 is CASTAGTGAYEQYF. The CDR3 coding sequence is TGTGCCAGTACCGCCGGGACAGGGGCCTACGAGCAGTACTTC. The chain employs TRBV19 and TRBJ2-7; 10 nucleotides align to TRBD1. There are 14 residues in the CDR3. V shed 7 bases and J 2 bases; nucleotides not matched to a gene: 5. Germline V gene lookup returns CDR1 LNHDA and CDR2 SQIVND (reference sequence).

Comment on this clonotype: Since a much larger clone is just one base distant, this may be a read error. CDR3 in DNA: TGTGCCGGCAGACGACAGGCCCGTCAGAGCTACACCTTC. This codes for CAGRRQARQSYTF. V gene TRBV27 combines with J gene TRBJ1-2; a possible D gene is TRBD1 (6 bases). This CDR3 is built from 13 residues. Germline V gives CDR1 MNHEY, CDR2 SMNVEV (reference sequence).

The rearrangement joins TRBV30 to TRBJ1-4, with TRBD1 as a possible D gene (5 bases). V lost 5 bases and J lost 8, with 12 bases in between. CDR1 is GTSNPN and CDR2 is SVGIG in the germline V gene (reference sequence). The CDR3 is 12 residues long. CDR3 sequence reads: CAWAHGGEKLFF. The CDR3 region has the DNA TGTGCCTGGGCTCACGGGGGGGAAAAACTGTTTTTT. Variable domain in full (rest from reference TRBV30 and TRBJ1-4): SQTIHQWPATLVQPVGSPLSLECTVEGTSNPNLYWYRQAAGRGLQLLFYSVGIGQISSEVPQNLSASRPQDRQFILSSKKLLLSDSGFYLCAWAHGGEKLFFGSGTQLSVL.

This clonotype was detected ten times or more. The CDR3: CASIRGGTVVHEQYF. The CDR3 coding sequence is TGTGCCAGCATTCGGGGGGGGACAGTGGTCCACGAGCAGTACTTC. The genes are TRBV28 and TRBJ2-7; possibly TRBD2 for D (8 bases). CDR3 length: 15 residues. V was clipped by 7 bases and J by 5 bases, with 21 bases between them. CDR1 and CDR2 (germline): MDHEN, SYDVKM.

This clonotype appeared many times. This sequence joins TRBV5-1 and TRBJ1-1; D not certain. The germline V gene encodes CDR1 SGHRS and CDR2 YFSETQ. This CDR3 comprises 14 residues. The V and J ends lost 6 bases and 1 base respectively, with 13 bases between them. The DNA for the CDR3 is TGCGCCAGCACCCTGGGTCACCCGAACACTGAAGCTTTCTTT. Its translation is CASTLGHPNTEAFF.

There are many counts of this clonotype. The gene calls are TRBV29-1 and TRBJ2-5, with 11 positions matching TRBD2. This CDR3 region has 17 residues. J gave up 5 bases and V 3 bases, and 14 bases lay outside the gene matches. Germline CDR1 SQVTM, CDR2 ANQGSEA. The CDR3 region is CSVEWGQTSGISETQYF. CDR3 sequence (DNA): TGCAGCGTTGAGTGGGGCCAGACTAGCGGGATTTCCGAGACCCAGTACTTC.

This clonotype was seen at least ten times. The chain has TRBV6-2 or TRBV6-3 and TRBJ2-5; D remains unclear. CDR1 and CDR2 (germline): MNHEY, SVGEGT. V gave up 8 bases and J gave up 5 bases, with 18 bases separating them. The CDR3 extends over 14 amino acids. CDR3 sequence reads: CASRSDGEVETQYF. Written as DNA, the CDR3 is TGTGCCAGCCGCTCGGATGGGGAAGTGGAGACCCAGTACTTC.

A remark on this clonotype: Possible read error: a much larger clone is one base away. The chain recombines TRBV29-1 with TRBJ2-7; D is undetermined. CDR3 size: 15 residues. Germline CDR1 SQVTM, CDR2 ANQGSEA. This CDR3 reads CSVGVAVTAAYEQCF. The CDR3 DNA is TGCAGCGTTGGGGTGGCGGTGACGGCCGCCTACGAGCAGTGCTTC.

Many counts were recorded for this clonotype. This sequence joins TRBV28 and TRBJ2-3; 10 nucleotides match TRBD2. Losses at the gene ends were 3 bases for V and 4 bases for J; bases not matched to a gene: 13. Germline V lookup: CDR1 MDHEN, CDR2 SYDVKM. The CDR3 length is 18 residues. The CDR3: CASSFPKLAGVPSDTQYF. The DNA for the CDR3 is TGTGCCAGCAGTTTCCCCAAGCTAGCGGGGGTGCCCTCAGATACGCAGTATTTT.

The V call is TRBV4-3, the J call TRBJ1-2; 7 nucleotides line up with TRBD1. The V and J ends lost 0 bases and 8 bases, in that order; junction bases with no gene match: 9. CDR3 length equals 15 residues. Per germline, CDR1 LGHNA and CDR2 YSLEER. CDR3 coding DNA: TGCGCCAGCAGCCAAGATGGAAGCAGGGGGGAAGGCTACACCTTC. Amino acid sequence: CASSQDGSRGEGYTF.

There are many counts of this clonotype. This chain uses TRBV7-8 with TRBJ2-1; a possible D gene is TRBD2 (5 bases). V lost 4 bases, J lost 6 bases, and 19 bases lay in between. Germline CDR1 reads SGHVS; CDR2 reads FQNEAQ. The CDR3 is 16 residues long. CDR3 sequence reads: CASSYPLRESRNEQFF. In DNA, the CDR3 is TGTGCCAGCAGCTACCCGTTGAGGGAATCTCGCAATGAGCAGTTCTTC.

This clonotype was seen only a few times. J is TRBJ1-1 and V is TRBV19, with D perhaps matching TRBD1 (5 bases). CDR1 LNHDA and CDR2 SQIVND come from the germline V gene (reference sequence). The CDR3 consists of 16 residues. V was cut by 2 bases and J by 2 bases, with 15 bases left in between. The CDR3 nucleotides read TGTGCCAGTAGTATAACCACTGGGACCGGAAACACTGAAGCTTTCTTT. Translation gives CASSITTGTGNTEAFF.

This clonotype was recorded at least ten times. The V gene is TRBV20-1, the J gene TRBJ2-7, with D hard to call. V gave up 0 bases and J gave up 7 bases, with 7 bases separating them. This CDR3 region has 11 residues. Germline CDR1 DFQATT, CDR2 SNEGSKA (reference sequence). The CDR3 nucleotides are TGCAGTGCTAGAGAAATAGAGGAGCAGTACTTC. Translating gives CSAREIEEQYF.

In this sample, this clonotype turned up a few times. The gene calls are TRBV30 and TRBJ1-3; no firm D call. Germline V gives CDR1 GTSNPN, CDR2 SVGIG (reference sequence). V dropped 0 bases and J dropped 2 bases, with 14 bases sitting between them. The CDR3 extends over 16 amino acids. CDR3 sequence reads: CAWSVPNSFPGNTIYF. Written as DNA, the CDR3 is TGTGCCTGGAGTGTCCCGAACTCCTTCCCTGGAAACACCATATATTTT.

This clonotype has a count of ten or more. The chain recombines TRBV5-1 with TRBJ2-5, with D maybe TRBD2 (6 bases). The CDR3 runs to 14 residues. CDR1 SGHRS and CDR2 YFSETQ come from the germline V gene. V was cut by 5 bases and J by 1 base, with 12 bases left in between. The chain's CDR3 is CASRGLSAQETQYF. The DNA for the CDR3 is TGCGCCAGCAGAGGACTAAGCGCCCAAGAGACCCAGTACTTC. Combining the CDR3 with reference TRBV5-1 and TRBJ2-5 gives the whole variable domain KAGVTQTPRYLIKTRGQQVTLSCSPISGHRSVSWYQQTPGQGLQFLFEYFSETQRNKGNFPGRFSGRQFSNSRSEMNVSTLELGDSALYLCASRGLSAQETQYFGPGTRLLVL.

This clonotype occurred many times. The chain employs TRBV9 and TRBJ2-3; 10 bases align to TRBD2. The CDR3 loop spans 16 amino acids. V gave up 0 bases and J gave up 2 bases; unmatched junction bases: 3. The V gene's germline CDR1 is SGDLS and CDR2 YYNGEE. As DNA, the CDR3 is TGTGCCAGCAGCGTAGCAGCGGGAGGGTTCACAGATACGCAGTATTTT. This sequence encodes CASSVAAGGFTDTQYF.

There are many counts of this clonotype. The V and J genes are TRBV28 and TRBJ2-3; 7 bases line up with TRBD1. Per the germline V gene, CDR1 is MDHEN and CDR2 is SYDVKM. V shed 2 bases, J shed 5 bases, and the junction held 13 bases outside the gene matches. The CDR3 consists of 17 residues. The CDR3 protein is CASSLPTTGKSGDTQYF. The CDR3 nucleotides are TGTGCCAGCAGTTTACCCACGACAGGGAAGAGTGGAGATACGCAGTATTTT.

This clonotype was seen a handful of times. The chain employs TRBV18 and TRBJ1-5; unclear D gene. Trimming left V 1 base short and J 5 bases short, with 12 bases between. The length of the CDR3 is 15 residues. Germline V lookup: CDR1 KGHSH, CDR2 LQKENI. In nucleotides, the CDR3 is TGTGCCAGCTCACCACGGGGTACGGATTATCAGCCCCAGCATTTT. Translating gives CASSPRGTDYQPQHF. Filled out from reference TRBV18 and TRBJ1-5, the complete variable domain reads NAGVMQNPRHLVRRRGQEARLRCSPMKGHSHVYWYRQLPEEGLKFMVYLQKENIIDESGMPKERFSAEFPKEGPSILRIQQVVRGDSAAYFCASSPRGTDYQPQHFGDGTRLSIL.

Comments on this clonotype: This sequence may be a read error, since a much larger clone differs from it by one base. The conserved phenylalanine or tryptophan is not found at the CDR3 terminus, so this likely reflects a read error. V gene TRBV11-2 combines with J gene TRBJ2-7; D is unclear. Trimming shortened V by 0 bases and J by 6 bases, and 15 bases separated the two germline ends. This CDR3 spans 15 amino acids. CDR1 and CDR2 (germline): SGHAT, FQNNGV. The CDR3 sequence is CASSLEGSVSSEQYL. For the CDR3, the DNA is TGTGCCAGCAGCTTAGAGGGTAGTGTTAGCTCCGAGCAGTACCTC.

This clonotype was seen repeatedly, ten times or more. V and J are TRBV7-8 and TRBJ1-5; D possibly corresponds to TRBD1 (6 bases). Germline V gene sequence: CDR1 SGHVS, CDR2 FQNEAQ. The ends were cut back, 6 bases at V and 0 bases at J, with 9 bases in the middle. The CDR3 is 14 residues long. The CDR3 sequence is CASRLGASNQPQHF. CDR3 bases: TGTGCCAGCAGACTGGGGGCTAGCAATCAGCCCCAGCATTTT.

This clonotype was seen more than once but under ten times. The chain combines TRBV6-2 or TRBV6-3 with TRBJ2-5, with 16 bases fitting TRBD2. The CDR3 consists of 17 residues. After removal of 6 bases from V and 7 bases from J, the junction contained 11 bases not matched to a gene. Germline lookup yields CDR1 MNHEY and CDR2 SVGEGT. The CDR3 sequence is CASSPGLAGGPGSTQYF. CDR3 bases: TGTGCCAGCAGCCCGGGACTAGCGGGAGGGCCGGGGTCGACCCAGTACTTC.

The chain recombines TRBV6-1 with TRBJ2-1; 7 bases fit TRBD2. The CDR3 is 16 amino acids. V was clipped by 3 bases and J by 7 bases; unmatched bases: 12. Per germline, CDR1 MNHNS and CDR2 SASEGT. This CDR3 is CASSDQLAPSGNEQFF. CDR3 nucleotide sequence: TGTGCCAGCAGTGACCAACTAGCGCCGTCAGGGAATGAGCAGTTCTTC.